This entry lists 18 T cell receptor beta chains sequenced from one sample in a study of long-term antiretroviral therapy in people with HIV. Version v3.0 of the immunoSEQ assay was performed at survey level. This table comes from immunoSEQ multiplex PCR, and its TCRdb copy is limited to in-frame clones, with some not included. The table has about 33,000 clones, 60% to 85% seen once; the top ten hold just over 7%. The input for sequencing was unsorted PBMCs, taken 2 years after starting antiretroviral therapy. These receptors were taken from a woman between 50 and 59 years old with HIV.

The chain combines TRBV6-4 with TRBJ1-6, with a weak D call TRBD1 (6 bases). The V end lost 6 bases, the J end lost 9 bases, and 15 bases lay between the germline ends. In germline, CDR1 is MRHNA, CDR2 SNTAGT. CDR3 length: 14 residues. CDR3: CASSAGTTASPLHF. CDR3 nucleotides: TGTGCCAGCAGCGCCGGGACAACGGCTTCACCCCTCCACTTT.

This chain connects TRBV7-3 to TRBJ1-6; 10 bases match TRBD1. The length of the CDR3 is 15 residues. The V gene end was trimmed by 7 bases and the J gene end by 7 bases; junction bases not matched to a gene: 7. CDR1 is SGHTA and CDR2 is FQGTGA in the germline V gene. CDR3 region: CASTRGGQGNSPLHF. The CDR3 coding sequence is TGTGCCAGCACCCGAGGGGGACAGGGGAATTCACCCCTCCACTTT. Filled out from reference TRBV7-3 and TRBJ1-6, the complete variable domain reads GAGVSQTPSNKVTEKGKYVELRCDPISGHTALYWYRQSLGQGPEFLIYFQGTGAADDSGLPNDRFFAVRPEGSVSTLKIQRTERGDSAVYLCASTRGGQGNSPLHFGNGTRLTVT.

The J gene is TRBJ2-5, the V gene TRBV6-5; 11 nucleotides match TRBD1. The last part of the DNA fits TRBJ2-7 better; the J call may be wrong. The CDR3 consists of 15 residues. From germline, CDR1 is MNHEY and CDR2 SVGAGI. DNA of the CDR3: TGTGCCAGCAGCCGAGGGGACAGGGGGACCTACGAGCAGTACTTC. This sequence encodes CASSRGDRGTYEQYF.

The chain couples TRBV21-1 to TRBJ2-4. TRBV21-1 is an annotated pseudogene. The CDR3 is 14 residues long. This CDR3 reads CARRKGIAKNIQYF. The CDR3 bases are TGTGCCAGGAGGAAAGGGATAGCCAAAAACATTCAGTACTTC.

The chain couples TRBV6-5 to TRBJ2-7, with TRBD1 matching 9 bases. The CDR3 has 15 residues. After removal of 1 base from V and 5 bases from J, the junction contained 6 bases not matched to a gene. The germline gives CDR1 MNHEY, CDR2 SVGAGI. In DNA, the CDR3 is TGTGCCAGCAGTTACTTGTACAGGGGGCCTGACGAGCAGTACTTC. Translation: CASSYLYRGPDEQYF.

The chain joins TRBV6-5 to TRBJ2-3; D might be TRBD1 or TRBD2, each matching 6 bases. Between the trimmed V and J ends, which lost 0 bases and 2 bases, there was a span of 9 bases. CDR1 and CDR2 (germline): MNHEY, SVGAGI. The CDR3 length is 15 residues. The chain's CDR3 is CASSYSGGYTDTQYF. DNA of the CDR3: TGTGCCAGCAGTTACTCAGGGGGGTACACAGATACGCAGTATTTT.

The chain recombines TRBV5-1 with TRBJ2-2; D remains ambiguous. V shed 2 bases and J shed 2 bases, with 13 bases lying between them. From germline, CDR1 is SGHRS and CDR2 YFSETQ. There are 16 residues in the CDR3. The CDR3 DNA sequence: TGCGCCAGCAGCTTTAACGGAATTTTAAACACCGGGGAGCTGTTTTTT. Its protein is CASSFNGILNTGELFF.

Written as DNA, the CDR3 is TGTGCCAGCAGTGAGCTAGCGGGGGGTCTCACAGATACGCAGTATTTT. Its protein is CASSELAGGLTDTQYF. The genes are TRBV2 and TRBJ2-3; 11 nucleotides line up with TRBD2. The CDR3 loop spans 16 amino acids. Germline assignment: CDR1 SNHLY and CDR2 FYNNEI. The trim removed 3 bases at V and 2 bases at J, leaving 4 bases unmatched.

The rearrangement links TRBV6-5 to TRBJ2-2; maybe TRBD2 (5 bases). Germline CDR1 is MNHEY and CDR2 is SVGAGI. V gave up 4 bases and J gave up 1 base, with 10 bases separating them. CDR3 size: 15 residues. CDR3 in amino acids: CASSSGRGNTGELFF. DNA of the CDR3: TGTGCCAGCAGTTCTGGGAGAGGGAACACCGGGGAGCTGTTTTTT.

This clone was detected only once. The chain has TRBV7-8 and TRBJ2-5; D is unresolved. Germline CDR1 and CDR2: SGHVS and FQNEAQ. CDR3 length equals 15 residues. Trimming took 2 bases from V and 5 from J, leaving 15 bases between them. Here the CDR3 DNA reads TGTGCCAGCAGCTTACAACAGACACTCCTGGAGACCCAGTACTTC. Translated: CASSLQQTLLETQYF.

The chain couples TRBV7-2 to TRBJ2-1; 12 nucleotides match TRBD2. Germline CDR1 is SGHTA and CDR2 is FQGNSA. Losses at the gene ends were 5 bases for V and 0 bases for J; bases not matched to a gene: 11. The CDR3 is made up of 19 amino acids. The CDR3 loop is CASSRPGLAGSSSYNEQFF. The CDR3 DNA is TGTGCCAGCAGCCGCCCCGGACTAGCGGGGTCTAGCTCCTACAATGAGCAGTTCTTC.

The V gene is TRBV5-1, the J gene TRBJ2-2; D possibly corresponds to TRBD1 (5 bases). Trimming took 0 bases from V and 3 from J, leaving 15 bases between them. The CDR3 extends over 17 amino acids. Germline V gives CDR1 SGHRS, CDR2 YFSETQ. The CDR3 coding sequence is TGCGCCAGCAGCTTGGACCTTGGCCCAGGGTACACCGGGGAGCTGTTTTTT. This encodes CASSLDLGPGYTGELFF.

DNA for the CDR3: TGTGCCAGCAGCTTGTTGGGGGGGCCCTACAATGAGCAGTTCTTC. As protein: CASSLLGGPYNEQFF. The rearrangement links TRBV11-1 to TRBJ2-1; perhaps TRBD2 as D (7 bases). V gave up 3 bases and J gave up 2 bases, with 11 bases separating them. CDR3 length: 15 residues. Per the germline V gene, CDR1 is SGHAT and CDR2 is FQDESV (reference sequence).

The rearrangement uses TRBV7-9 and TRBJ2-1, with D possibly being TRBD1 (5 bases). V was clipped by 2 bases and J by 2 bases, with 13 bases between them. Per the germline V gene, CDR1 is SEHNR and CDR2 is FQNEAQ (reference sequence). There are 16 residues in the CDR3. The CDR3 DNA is TGTGCCAGCAGCTTACCCCAGGGAAGCCCCTACAATGAGCAGTTCTTC. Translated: CASSLPQGSPYNEQFF.

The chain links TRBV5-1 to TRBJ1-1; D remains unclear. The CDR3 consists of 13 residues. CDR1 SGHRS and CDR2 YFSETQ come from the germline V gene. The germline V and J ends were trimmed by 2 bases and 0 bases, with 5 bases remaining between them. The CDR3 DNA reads TGCGCCAGCAGCTTACTGGTGAACACTGAAGCTTTCTTT. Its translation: CASSLLVNTEAFF.

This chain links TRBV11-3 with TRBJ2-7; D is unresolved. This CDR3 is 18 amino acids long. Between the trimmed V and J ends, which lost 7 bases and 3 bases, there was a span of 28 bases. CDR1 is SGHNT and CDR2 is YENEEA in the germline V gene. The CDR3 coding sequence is TGTGCCAGCACCTTTAGGGCTGGGAATTTGACTGTAGGCTACGAGCAGTACGTC. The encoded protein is CASTFRAGNLTVGYEQYV.

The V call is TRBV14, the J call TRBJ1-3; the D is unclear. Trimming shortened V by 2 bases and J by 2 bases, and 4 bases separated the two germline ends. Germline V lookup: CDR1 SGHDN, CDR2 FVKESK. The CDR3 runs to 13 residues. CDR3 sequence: CASSQLTGNTIYF. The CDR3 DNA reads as TGTGCCAGCAGCCAATTAACTGGAAACACCATATATTTT.

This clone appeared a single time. CDR3 amino acids: CAWELRSGNTIYF. DNA of the CDR3: TGTGCCTGGGAATTACGGTCTGGAAACACCATATATTTT. The gene calls are TRBV30 and TRBJ1-3; D ambiguous. The V end was cut by 5 bases, the J end by 1 base, with 9 bases between. The CDR3 runs to 13 residues. CDR1 is GTSNPN and CDR2 is SVGIG in the germline V gene (reference sequence).